This T cell receptor beta chain is drawn from a study of T cells after yellow fever vaccination. TCRdb passed the 5' RACE reads through MiXCR, listing each CDR3 protein once. The table has approximately 610,000 distinct CDR3 sequences, less than 20% seen once; the top ten hold around 16%. CDR1 is DFQATT, CDR2 SNEGSKA, per germline (reference sequence). The length of the CDR3 is 16 residues. Trimming shortened V by 0 bases and J by 0 bases, and 15 bases separated the two germline ends. The chain couples TRBV20-1 to TRBJ2-7; no clear D gene. The sequences come from PBMCs, collected 5 days after the first yellow fever vaccination. This TCR came from a man younger than 35 who received the YFV17D yellow fever vaccine. The CDR3 DNA sequence: TGCAGTGCTAGAGATCCAAGGGCAGCTAGCTCCTACGAGCAGTACTTC. As protein: CSARDPRAASSYEQYF.